Listed below are T cell receptor beta chains from one sample, sequenced in a study of cytomegalovirus exposure and HLA in healthy donors. Profiled with immunoSEQ multiplex PCR; TCRdb holds only in-frame clones, not every one. The data hold tens of thousands of clones, with approximately 93% observed a single time. Sequencing used PBMCs. Receptors originate from a woman in her 30s in good health and CMV-seropositive. Both conserved end residues are part of each CDR3. Size values are once, few and many counts, or a class for expanded clones, and some rows have none.

size | V | CDR3
NA | TRBV5-1 | CASSLGLAGGLYTDTQYF
NA | TRBV4-1 | CASSLIQGLAGNEQFF
few | TRBV14 | CASSQEGLAGGLDEQYF
once | TRBV15 | CATSRGLSGGSYEQYF
NA | TRBV19 | CASSPRTSVSKNIQYF
NA | TRBV4-3 | CASSQESGPTNEKLFF
NA | TRBV7-9 | CASSTPTGKSSGNTIYF
NA | TRBV9 | CASSAGQGLGNTEAFF
NA | TRBV30 | CAWSDTGFFYF
NA | TRBV29-1 | CSVRGQQQETQYF
NA | TRBV19 | CASSLRAGGQTYEQYF
few | TRBV4-2 | CASSQGQGVGTIYF
NA | TRBV30 | CAWGQGGQETQYF
NA | TRBV14 | CASSQDYWKTSGRTYEQYF
NA | TRBV7-2 | CASSLARGLGQPQHF
NA | TRBV5-1 | CASSGGTGVPKLRETQYF
NA | TRBV30 | CAWSQVRGETQYF
NA | TRBV18 | CASSPLRAGSTYNEQFF
NA | TRBV29-1 | CSVGGPVMNTEAFF
NA | TRBV7-9 | CASSYPGGPFHF
once | TRBV10-3 | CAISGTGEQETQYF
NA | TRBV28 | CASSLDRGAYGYTF
NA | TRBV19 | CASSSDPLFPGQPSSYEQYF
NA | TRBV9 | CASSVEAGLVNEQFF
NA | TRBV6-5 | CASRVQGSTDTQYF
NA | TRBV5-6 | CASSFGDNTQYF
NA | TRBV5-1 | CASGPGTSGRGQETQYF
few | TRBV6-6 | CASSIGQGWANVLTF
many | TRBV6-5 | CASARGRAGDEQYF
NA | TRBV6-5 | CASSRVGTGGYEQYF
once | TRBV7-8 | CASSLAQGDIQETQYF
NA | TRBV4-1 | CASSREPQGAGTDTQYF
NA | TRBV30 | CAWRSGRGWGDTQYF
NA | TRBV5-1 | CASSLAAGGFDTQYF
NA | TRBV30 | CAWSVPILAVPGTQYF
NA | TRBV7-9 | CASSLKQGTEAFF
NA | TRBV23-1 | CASSQSYRSWEYGYTF
NA | TRBV4-1 | CASSTNTGELFF
NA | TRBV5-6 | CASSRQGWLESTDTQYF
NA | TRBV9 | CASSVETGGSAYGYTF
NA | TRBV7-2 | CASSLKTGNTEAFF
NA | TRBV6-5 | CASSRPTSPHEQYF
NA | TRBV6-1 | CASRPLNTGLGYTF
once | TRBV10-3 | CAITLGTGDDYGYTF
NA | TRBV11-2 | CASSSLSGRGPDTQYF
NA | TRBV28 | CASSLTVPAGGNNEQFF
NA | TRBV29-1 | CSVAGQGIYGYTF
NA | TRBV18 | CASSPNTGSGTEAFF
NA | TRBV5-1 | CASSLALAGYNEQFF
NA | TRBV5-6 | CASSLVASGSHEQYF